This T cell receptor beta chain is from a study of shared clonotypes between healthy human individuals (dated by TCRdb to 2020 to 2022). General notes on the study: The cohort included three men and two women between 18 and 49 years of age. For each donor, three plates each were used for CD4 naive and CD4 memory, two plates were used for CD8 naive, and one plate was used for CD8 memory. The study deeply sequenced blood TCR repertoires of several healthy adults to estimate repertoire size and the extent of clonotype sharing between individuals. Libraries were prepared and TCR repertoires were sequenced by different laboratories using diverse techniques, in order to increase sequencing depth and limit assay-specific biases. Per donor, leukapheresis produced somewhere between about 0.85 and 10 billion PBMCs.

General study outcomes and caveats: Only blood was sampled, and tissue TCR repertoires likely differ from those in blood. Rarefaction of sorted-subset datasets indicated incomplete sequencing despite the large sequencing depth. Clonotypes shared by all four sorted-subset donors showed higher generation probabilities than non-shared clonotypes. Larger estimated clonotype richness was generally found for naive subsets than for memory subsets. Based on pairwise subsampling, the degree of clonotype sharing among donors was expected to be affected by sequencing depth. The small number of donors limited the genetic and exposure-history diversity represented. Approximately 5% of naive CD4, 3.5% of naive CD8, approximately 2% of memory CD4, and less than 0.45% of memory CD8 clonotypes were shared across a handful of donors.

TCR CDR3 regions were amplified from genomic DNA by multiplex PCR using the deep immunoSEQ assay. Extracted genomic DNA from each cell subset was spread evenly across all wells of several immunoSEQ 96-well plates, with each plate serving as a replicate. For sorted subsets, roughly 200 ng of genomic DNA, equivalent to 30,000 or so T cell genomes, went into each replicate PCR. The purified libraries were quantified using a Qubit 3.0 fluorometer, sized with a Bioanalyzer 2100, and then quantified again using the KAPA Library Quantification kit. Every immunoSEQ 96-well plate was sequenced on a dedicated single-read 150-cycle Illumina NextSeq 550 flow cell. The original pipeline was this. The immunoSEQ output contained only junctional sequences without quality scores, so filtering could not match that applied to full-length reads. To assign V/J genes and CDR3, sequences were annotated using PyIR, a Python wrapper for IgBLAST v1.9, with IMGT germline references. Reads were filtered out if the reads had weak V/J assignments (E-value above 1e-6), no CDR3, stop codons, out-of-frame junctions, or ambiguous translated residues. V3J clonotypes were defined by identical inferred V gene, J gene, and CDR3 amino acid sequence. To compute the percentage overlap between repertoires, the number of shared unique clonotypes was divided by the size of the smaller repertoire. Richness of each repertoire was evaluated using RTK rarefaction, the Chao1 estimator, and Recon v2.1 estimates of unobserved clonotypes. Generation probabilities were computed with OLGA for all TCRbeta clonotypes obtained by the gDNA method from several donors. TCRdb limited this immuneACCESS table to in-frame rearrangements with V and J called. A share of clones is missing; checked studies link under half to unresolved V genes, and the rest is unexplained. V and J calls plus clone size are reproduced from that table; the DNA served to infer D and trimming. The sample includes fewer than 400,000 clones, with approximately 74% observed a single time. In total, the top ten clones hold around a tenth of the sample.

About this clone: This receptor's antigen is unknown. No base quality values were provided; no much bigger clone lies one nucleotide off.

Donors were healthy HIV-negative adults with no recently reported acute infections or vaccinations. All donors were Caucasian adults living in Nashville, Tennessee, USA. CD4+ T cells were enriched by magnetic negative selection, after which naive cells were positively selected on CD45RA and the negative fraction was taken as the memory subset. After blood collection by leukapheresis, PBMCs were isolated using Ficoll-Histopaque density gradient centrifugation and then cryopreserved in the vapor phase of liquid nitrogen. Purity and quantity of every magnetically sorted T cell population were checked by analytical flow cytometry. Genomic DNA was isolated from every sorted fraction and measured by UV absorbance on a Nanodrop 2000c. Trimmed from V: 2 bases; trimmed from J: 6 bases; junction bases lacking a gene match: 4. The germline V gene provides CDR1 MRHNA and CDR2 SNTAGT. The cysteine opens and the phenylalanine closes a CDR3 of 14 amino acids. The CDR3 DNA has 42 bases and is translated from base 1.

The sequencing input was memory CD4+ T cells sorted from blood. Per the publication, the cell subset or site label means: CD45RA-negative fraction. This receptor chain uses TRBV6-4 and TRBJ2-7; 10 central nucleotides agree with TRBD1. This clonotype was obtained from a man aged 25 to 40 in good health. CDR3 region: CASSDGTGASEQYF. The sequence in DNA is TGTGCCAGCAGTGACGGGACAGGGGCTAGCGAGCAGTACTTC.